This T cell receptor (beta chain) was retrieved from a study of post-analysis software for immune sequencing data. Background on the study: Progressive-relapsing, secondary progressive and relapsing-remitting multiple sclerosis were among the disease courses included. Notes on the study in general: Those samples that were prepared in the same batch co-clustered strongly by F measure. Controls had lower frequencies than patients of four or five TRBV segments, which included TRBV5-6, TRBV5-1 and TRBV20-1. The study found significantly lower normalized Chao1 diversity in multiple sclerosis patients than in controls.

A word on this clonotype: The antigen is unknown.

Unique molecular identifiers were built into the TCR beta cDNA libraries. When roughly 0.85 to 11 million T cells were used, they gave 500,000 or so cDNA molecules. Each CDR3 protein gets one entry after TCRdb re-called the PCR reads with MiXCR. The sample yields hundreds of thousands of distinct CDR3 sequences, 30% seen once. Germline-derived CDR1 and CDR2 are SGHRS and YFSETQ. The CDR3 extends over 15 amino acids. V was clipped by 3 bases and J by 3 bases; unmatched bases: 8. The sequencing sample was made of blood. The genes are TRBV5-1 and TRBJ1-1; 7 nucleotides match TRBD1. The clonotype comes from a girl aged 10-17 years with multiple sclerosis. CDR3 residues: CASSWPQTGDTEAFF. CDR3 bases: TGCGCCAGCAGCTGGCCCCAAACAGGGGACACTGAAGCTTTCTTT.